Following are 27 T cell receptor beta chains from one sample sequenced in a study of blood T cell repertoires in COVID-19. Generated by immunoSEQ multiplex PCR, the TCRdb table keeps only in-frame clones and is missing some. Among around 97,000 clones listed, about 90% were seen once. The sequenced material came from peripheral blood. The receptors come from a human donor in a cohort sampled during active COVID-19.

At least ten counts were recorded for this clone. The chain joins TRBV2 to TRBJ2-7; 9 bases align to TRBD1. Germline V gene sequence: CDR1 SNHLY, CDR2 FYNNEI. V lost 5 bases and J lost 3; bases outside the gene matches: 5. The CDR3 length is 14 residues. The CDR3 loop reads CASSYMTGGYEQYF. DNA for the CDR3: TGTGCCAGCAGTTACATGACAGGGGGCTACGAGCAGTACTTC.

This rearrangement joins TRBV11-3 to TRBJ2-3; tentative D call: TRBD2 (6 bases). The germline CDR1 and CDR2 sequences are SGHNT and YENEEA. V was pared by 1 base and J by 2 bases, with 10 bases between. The CDR3 extends over 15 amino acids. Here the CDR3 reads CASSLGRENTDTQYF. Written as DNA, the CDR3 is TGTGCCAGCAGCTTAGGTCGGGAGAACACAGATACGCAGTATTTT.

V and J are TRBV6-5 and TRBJ2-1; D is unclear. This CDR3 spans 15 amino acids. Per the germline V gene, CDR1 is MNHEY and CDR2 is SVGAGI. The V end lost 2 bases, the J end lost 7 bases, and 15 bases lay between the germline ends. This chain's CDR3 is CASSYTRTTINEQFF. The CDR3 bases are TGTGCCAGCAGTTACACAAGAACAACCATTAATGAGCAGTTCTTC.

The chain uses TRBV7-9 and TRBJ1-4; 8 bases match TRBD1. V dropped 5 bases and J dropped 4; count of bases not matched to a gene: 6. The germline CDR1 and CDR2 sequences are SEHNR and FQNEAQ (reference sequence). The CDR3 contains 15 residues. CDR3 loop: CASSQGQGNNEKLFF. The DNA of the CDR3 is TGTGCCAGCAGCCAAGGACAGGGTAATAATGAAAAACTGTTTTTT.

The chain links TRBV2 to TRBJ1-5; 8 bases map to TRBD1. The V gene's germline CDR1 is SNHLY and CDR2 FYNNEI. The trim removed 5 bases at V and 0 bases at J, leaving 15 bases unmatched. The CDR3 loop spans 19 amino acids. This chain's CDR3 is CASSPSIPGQVYSNQPQHF. Written as DNA, the CDR3 is TGTGCCAGCAGTCCTAGCATCCCGGGACAGGTTTATAGCAATCAGCCCCAGCATTTT.

This chain links TRBV7-8 with TRBJ1-1; D is perhaps TRBD1 (6 bases). Germline CDR1 is SGHVS and CDR2 is FQNEAQ. The V gene lost 5 bases and the J gene lost 1 base, with 11 bases spanning the gap. The CDR3 runs 14 residues. CDR3: CASSRGGQNTEAFF. CDR3 bases: TGTGCCAGCAGCAGAGGGGGACAGAACACTGAAGCTTTCTTT.

This chain connects TRBV18 to TRBJ1-6, with D possibly being TRBD1 (6 bases). V was trimmed by 3 bases and J by 9 bases, leaving 21 bases between them. CDR1 and CDR2 (germline): KGHSH, LQKENI. The CDR3 extends over 17 amino acids. The CDR3 region has the DNA TGTGCCAGCTCACCGGCCCTAGGGACGGCGGGGGCTTCACCCCTCCACTTT. Amino acid sequence: CASSPALGTAGASPLHF.

V gene TRBV10-3 combines with J gene TRBJ2-3, with 10 bases matching TRBD1. CDR3 size: 14 residues. In germline, CDR1 is ENHRY, CDR2 SYGVKD. The V segment lost 6 bases and the J segment 3 bases; nucleotides outside the gene matches: 3. This CDR3 is CAISGTGVTDTQYF. CDR3 bases: TGTGCCATCAGCGGGACAGGGGTTACAGATACGCAGTATTTT.

The chain is built from TRBV9 and TRBJ1-2; the D gene is possibly TRBD1 (5 bases). Germline assignment: CDR1 SGDLS and CDR2 YYNGEE. V lost 3 bases and J 0 bases, leaving 6 bases between the germline ends. This CDR3 contains 13 residues. CDR3 sequence (DNA): TGTGCCAGCAGCGAGACAGCTAACTATGGCTACACCTTC. As protein: CASSETANYGYTF.

The V gene is TRBV28, the J gene TRBJ2-7, with TRBD1 as a possible D gene (6 bases). Germline CDR1 reads MDHEN; CDR2 reads SYDVKM. The CDR3 runs 14 residues. The V gene lost 5 bases and the J gene lost 3 bases, with 14 bases spanning the gap. CDR3 sequence reads: CASSPPGHLYEQYF. The CDR3 region has the DNA TGTGCCAGCAGTCCGCCGGGACACCTCTACGAGCAGTACTTC.

The CDR3 DNA sequence: TGTGCCAGCAGCTTAATGGGCGGGGGGGGCCCCATCTATGAGCAGTTCTTC. Translation: CASSLMGGGGPIYEQFF. The rearrangement links TRBV7-6 to TRBJ2-1; 9 bases map to TRBD2. Trimming cost V 2 bases and J 8 bases; bases outside gene matches: 13. The CDR3 totals 17 residues. The germline gives CDR1 SGHVS, CDR2 FNYEAQ.

The V call is TRBV7-7, the J call TRBJ2-3; 8 bases align to TRBD2. This CDR3 comprises 15 residues. Per germline, CDR1 SSHAT and CDR2 FNYEAQ (reference sequence). V shed 5 bases and J 4 bases; nucleotides not matched to a gene: 8. The CDR3 DNA is TGTGCCAGCAGCATGGGACTAGGATTTTCAGATACGCAGTATTTT. As protein: CASSMGLGFSDTQYF.

The V gene is TRBV11-3, the J gene TRBJ2-3, with 8 nucleotides matching TRBD2. The trim removed 5 bases at V and 4 bases at J, leaving 5 bases unmatched. The CDR3 consists of 14 residues. Germline CDR1 SGHNT, CDR2 YENEEA. The CDR3 DNA reads as TGTGCCAGCAGCCCCGGACTAGCTTCAGATACGCAGTATTTT. Translating it yields CASSPGLASDTQYF.

V and J are TRBV28 and TRBJ2-7; D is unclear. Germline CDR1 and CDR2: MDHEN and SYDVKM. Trimming cost V 8 bases and J 3 bases, with 14 bases left between them. CDR3 length equals 13 residues. CDR3 protein: CASSGGLRYEQYF. The CDR3 nucleotides are TGTGCCAGCTCAGGTGGCCTCCGCTACGAGCAGTACTTC.

The V and J genes are TRBV5-1 and TRBJ2-3; D remains ambiguous. The length of the CDR3 is 13 residues. Between the trimmed V and J ends, which lost 9 bases and 1 base, there was a span of 12 bases. Looked up from germline, CDR1 is SGHRS and CDR2 is YFSETQ. Here the CDR3 reads CATKRRGTDTQYF. DNA for the CDR3: TGCGCCACCAAACGACGGGGCACAGATACGCAGTATTTT.

V usage is TRBV7-2 and J usage is TRBJ2-7; no firm D call. Germline loops: CDR1 SGHTA, CDR2 FQGNSA. CDR3 length equals 14 residues. Trimming shortened V by 1 base and J by 12 bases, and 19 bases separated the two germline ends. In DNA form, the CDR3 reads TGTGCCAGCAGCTTAGGAAGAGTACAGTCGCTTAGGTACTTC. It is translated as CASSLGRVQSLRYF.

V usage is TRBV7-9 and J usage is TRBJ1-5; no clear D gene. CDR3 length equals 12 residues. The V end lost 1 base, the J end lost 9 bases, and 7 bases lay between the germline ends. The germline V gene encodes CDR1 SEHNR and CDR2 FQNEAQ (reference sequence). The CDR3 loop is CASSLGGAPQHF. CDR3 nucleotides: TGTGCCAGCAGCTTAGGCGGTGCGCCCCAGCATTTT.

The rearrangement joins TRBV11-2 to TRBJ1-2; TRBD1 matches 7 bases. The germline CDR1 and CDR2 sequences are SGHAT and FQNNGV. The CDR3 is 15 amino acids. With 5 bases clipped from V and 8 bases from J, the junction kept 14 bases outside the gene matches. The CDR3 DNA reads as TGTGCCAGCAGCGACCCCGGGACAGCGCTTTTGGGCTACACCTTC. It yields the protein CASSDPGTALLGYTF.

The chain links TRBV3-1 (or the pseudogene TRBV3-2) to TRBJ2-2; possible D gene TRBD1, 5 bases. In germline, CDR1 is LGHDT, CDR2 YNNKEL (reference sequence). CDR3 size: 14 residues. V was shortened by 8 bases and J by 4 bases, with 14 bases between the two germline ends. The CDR3 DNA reads as TGTGCCAGCGGGAATGGGGCAATCACCGGGGAGCTGTTTTTT. Its translation: CASGNGAITGELFF.

The chain combines TRBV5-1 with TRBJ2-1; the match to TRBD2 covers 9 bases. With V trimmed by 1 base and J by 8 bases, 4 bases remained unmatched. Germline V lookup: CDR1 SGHRS, CDR2 YFSETQ. The CDR3 contains 14 residues. In DNA form, the CDR3 reads TGCGCCAGCAGCTTGACTAGCGGGTTGGATGAGCAGTTCTTC. Translated: CASSLTSGLDEQFF.

V is TRBV7-9 and J is TRBJ1-5, with 9 nucleotides matching TRBD1. Per the germline V gene, CDR1 is SEHNR and CDR2 is FQNEAQ (reference sequence). J gave up 7 bases and V 5 bases, and 9 bases lay outside the gene matches. This CDR3 has 15 amino acids. The CDR3 region has the DNA TGTGCCAGCAGCCCGGAGACAGGGGGGGACCAGCCCCAGCATTTT. Its protein is CASSPETGGDQPQHF.

The chain couples TRBV7-9 to TRBJ2-2, with 9 bases that match TRBD2. V lost 4 bases and J lost 3; bases outside the gene matches: 6. The CDR3 loop spans 16 amino acids. Germline CDR1 is SEHNR and CDR2 is FQNEAQ (reference sequence). The CDR3 DNA reads TGTGCCAGCAGCTCGAAAGCGGGGGGCGACACCGGGGAGCTGTTTTTT. Protein sequence: CASSSKAGGDTGELFF.

The rearrangement links TRBV28 to TRBJ2-5; 7 bases agree with TRBD2. Per the germline V gene, CDR1 is MDHEN and CDR2 is SYDVKM. The CDR3 covers 14 residues. V was pared by 2 bases and J by 5 bases, with 5 bases of the junction left unmatched. The CDR3 sequence: CASSLAGAGETQYF. The CDR3 DNA is TGTGCCAGCAGTTTAGCGGGAGCTGGTGAGACCCAGTACTTC.

The J gene is TRBJ1-2, the V gene TRBV7-2, with a possible D match to TRBD1 (6 bases). The germline V gene has CDR1 SGHTA and CDR2 FQGNSA. V shed 5 bases and J shed 0 bases, with 19 bases lying between them. The CDR3 sequence is 17 residues long. CDR3 sequence reads: CASSPRGGMGANYGYTF. The CDR3, as DNA: TGTGCCAGCAGCCCTAGGGGGGGTATGGGAGCTAACTATGGCTACACCTTC. The variable domain in full, with the rest retrieved from reference TRBV7-2 and TRBJ1-2, is GAGVSQSPSNKVTEKGKDVELRCDPISGHTALYWYRQSLGQGLEFLIYFQGNSAPDKSGLPSDRFSAERTGGSVSTLTIQRTQQEDSAVYLCASSPRGGMGANYGYTFGSGTRLTVV.

As to this clone: Other nucleotide sequences from this sample produce the same CDR3. This sequence joins TRBV2 and TRBJ2-7, with TRBD1 as a possible D gene (6 bases). V was cut by 2 bases and J by 4 bases, with 6 bases left in between. This CDR3 is 12 amino acids long. CDR1 is SNHLY, CDR2 FYNNEI, per germline. CDR3 amino acids: CASSEQGYEQYF. CDR3 nucleotides: TGTGCCAGCAGTGAACAGGGGTACGAGCAGTACTTC. Combining the CDR3 with reference TRBV2 and TRBJ2-7 gives the whole variable domain EPEVTQTPSHQVTQMGQEVILRCVPISNHLYFYWYRQILGQKVEFLVSFYNNEISEKSEIFDDQFSVERPDGSNFTLKIRSTKLEDSAMYFCASSEQGYEQYFGPGTRLTVT.

The chain couples TRBV11-2 to TRBJ1-6; D is perhaps TRBD1 (6 bases). Germline V gene data show CDR1 as SGHAT and CDR2 as FQNNGV. Trimming left V 2 bases short and J 9 bases short, with 23 bases between. CDR3 length: 18 residues. CDR3 region: CASSLRRGWGQRGSPLHF. The CDR3, as DNA: TGTGCCAGCAGCTTAAGACGCGGGTGGGGGCAAAGGGGTTCACCCCTCCACTTT.

The chain is built from TRBV28 and TRBJ2-7, with 12 bases that match TRBD1. Trimming took 4 bases from V and 5 from J; bases not matched to a gene: 6. The CDR3 has 15 residues. In germline, CDR1 is MDHEN, CDR2 SYDVKM. For the CDR3, the DNA is TGTGCCAGCAGTTCACCGGGACAGGGGGCAAACGAGCAGTACTTC. It specifies CASSSPGQGANEQYF.